This T cell receptor beta chain is from a study of blood T cell repertoires in COVID-19. This clone was seen only once. Sequencing used immunoSEQ multiplex PCR; TCRdb keeps in-frame clones, though not all of them. The sample includes roughly 40,000 clones, around 86% seen only once; the top ten take roughly 6.1%. The CDR3 is made up of 13 amino acids. J was trimmed by 7 bases and V by 3 bases; bases with no gene match: 6. The germline V gene has CDR1 DFQATT and CDR2 SNEGSKA (reference sequence). The chain links TRBV20-1 to TRBJ2-5; 9 positions match TRBD2. This TCR was sampled from a human donor in a cohort sampled during active COVID-19. The sequencing sample was made of peripheral blood. The CDR3 DNA reads as TGCAGTGCTAGTGCTGCGCGGGGGGGGACCCAGTACTTC. Its translation: CSASAARGGTQYF.